Listed here are 9 T cell receptor beta chains from one sample, sequenced in a study of Ad26.COV2.S vaccination and SARS-CoV-2 variants. Method: immunoSEQ multiplex PCR; TCRdb's copy keeps in-frame clones and lacks some. The sample lists fewer than 500,000 clones, roughly 90% occurring once. Treatment specified: 15 to 20 received Ad26.COV2.S at low or high dose, single or two shots; several received placebo; per-sample allocation not given. Collection of samples fell on day 63 after the first vaccine or placebo injection. Sequencing used peripheral blood, obtained in a trial of Ad26.COV2.S vaccine versus placebo. These receptor sequences come from a person between 18 and 59 years old who received the Ad26.COV2.S COVID-19 vaccine or a placebo.

This chain links TRBV7-2 with TRBJ2-1; D gene uncertain. The CDR3 has 13 residues. The germline V gene encodes CDR1 SGHTA and CDR2 FQGNSA. V was clipped by 2 bases and J by 7 bases, with 9 bases between them. Here the CDR3 reads CASSLRRRNEQFF. As DNA, the CDR3 is TGTGCCAGCAGCTTAAGGCGGCGGAATGAGCAGTTCTTC.

V and J are TRBV18 and TRBJ1-1; TRBD1 is a possible D gene (5 bases). V shed 2 bases and J shed 5 bases, with 18 bases lying between them. Looked up from germline, CDR1 is KGHSH and CDR2 is LQKENI. The CDR3 has 16 amino acids. The CDR3 nucleotides are TGTGCCAGCTCACCAGGGGGGGGATCGACGTTAACTGAAGCTTTCTTT. Its translation: CASSPGGGSTLTEAFF.

The gene calls are TRBV7-3 and TRBJ2-1; the match to TRBD2 covers 9 bases. The CDR3 totals 13 residues. The germline CDR1 and CDR2 sequences are SGHTA and FQGTGA. V trimming: 3 bases; J trimming: 15 bases; junction bases outside the gene matches: 9. The CDR3 sequence is CASSLASGMRLFF. The CDR3 nucleotides are TGTGCCAGCAGCTTGGCTAGCGGGATGAGGCTGTTCTTC.

The chain recombines TRBV5-1 with TRBJ2-2; no reliable D call. Germline CDR1 reads SGHRS; CDR2 reads YFSETQ. The CDR3 is 13 residues long. The V and J ends lost 1 base and 6 bases respectively, with 7 bases between them. The CDR3 here is CASSLLGSGELFF. The DNA for the CDR3 is TGCGCCAGCAGCTTGTTGGGGTCCGGGGAGCTGTTTTTT.

The rearrangement joins TRBV7-2 to TRBJ2-3, with TRBD2 matching over 15 bases. This CDR3 is 17 amino acids long. Trimming cost V 4 bases and J 6 bases; bases outside gene matches: 8. CDR1 is SGHTA and CDR2 is FQGNSA in the germline V gene. The CDR3 bases are TGTGCCAGCAGCTGGACGGGACTAGCGGGAGGCGCGGATACGCAGTATTTT. Translation: CASSWTGLAGGADTQYF.

The sample holds a few counts of this clone. This chain connects TRBV14 to TRBJ2-2; D is perhaps TRBD1 (5 bases). Trimming removed 0 bases from V and 7 bases from J, with 9 bases in between. Per the germline V gene, CDR1 is SGHDN and CDR2 is FVKESK. The CDR3 runs 14 residues. The CDR3 here is CASSQERGVGELFF. CDR3 bases: TGTGCCAGCAGCCAAGAAAGGGGCGTCGGGGAGCTGTTTTTT.

The sample holds many counts of this clone. The gene calls are TRBV28 and TRBJ1-6; D perhaps matches TRBD1 (6 bases). This CDR3 has 15 residues. Germline-derived CDR1 and CDR2 are MDHEN and SYDVKM. Deletions cut 4 bases from V and 6 bases from J, with 13 bases between. CDR3 in amino acids: CASSSGTHGNSPLHF. The CDR3 coding sequence is TGTGCCAGCAGTTCCGGGACACACGGTAATTCACCCCTCCACTTT.

This clone was counted at least ten times. The chain links TRBV7-8 to TRBJ2-1, with TRBD2 matching 8 bases. After removal of 1 base from V and 0 bases from J, the junction contained 8 bases not matched to a gene. Germline V gene sequence: CDR1 SGHVS, CDR2 FQNEAQ. CDR3 length: 18 residues. The CDR3 DNA follows: TGTGCCAGCAGCTTAGTAGGTAGCGGGACGAGCTCCTACAATGAGCAGTTCTTC. It specifies CASSLVGSGTSSYNEQFF. The full variable domain, in which reference TRBV7-8 and TRBJ2-1 provide the parts outside the CDR3, is GAGVSQSPRYKVAKRGQDVALRCDPISGHVSLFWYQQALGQGPEFLTYFQNEAQLDKSGLPSDRFFAERPEGSVSTLKIQRTQQEDSAVYLCASSLVGSGTSSYNEQFFGPGTRLTVL.

The genes are TRBV19 and TRBJ2-7; perhaps TRBD1 as D (7 bases). Germline V gene data show CDR1 as LNHDA and CDR2 as SQIVND (reference sequence). Trimming stripped 7 bases from V and 0 bases from J, with 16 bases between. The CDR3 length is 15 residues. The CDR3 nucleotides read TGTGCCAGTACCCGGAAGGAGGGGGCCTCCTACGAGCAGTACTTC. This sequence encodes CASTRKEGASYEQYF. Using reference TRBV19 and TRBJ2-7 for the parts outside the CDR3, the full variable domain is DGGITQSPKYLFRKEGQNVTLSCEQNLNHDAMYWYRQDPGQGLRLIYYSQIVNDFQKGDIAEGYSVSREKKESFPLTVTSAQKNPTAFYLCASTRKEGASYEQYFGPGTRLTVT.